These T cell receptor beta chains were read from a single sample in a study of shared clonotypes between healthy human individuals. Some clones are missing from TCRdb's copy, which holds only in-frame ones; the method was immunoSEQ multiplex PCR. The profile covers over a million clones, with 75% to 85% appearing a single time and roughly 0.65% taken by the ten largest. Sequenced sample: memory CD4+ T cells from PBMCs. The receptor set was obtained from a man aged 18 to 35 in good health. Some clones in this sample may be carry-over from other donors' samples. The CDR3 runs from the conserved cysteine through the conserved F or W. Each record gives: clone size, V gene, D gene, J gene, CDR3 DNA, CDR3 protein. D genes are given only for firm matches. The listing skips clone size in some rows; elsewhere it reads once, few, many or a size class.

NA	TRBV7-3	TRBD2	TRBJ2-3	TGTGCCAGCAGCCCTAGCCTTTGGACTAGCGGCACAGATACGCAGTATTTT	CASSPSLWTSGTDTQYF
once	TRBV2	NA	TRBJ2-6	TGTGCCAGCTGGACGTCCAGGGCTGGGGCCAACGTCCTGACTTTC	CASWTSRAGANVLTF
once	TRBV6-1	NA	TRBJ2-7	TGTGCCAGCAGTGGGGCGGGGCGGCAGTACTTC	CASSGAGRQYF
NA	TRBV28	NA	TRBJ1-1	TGTGCCGAGGGACGGACGAACACTGAAGCTTTCTTT	CAEGRTNTEAFF
NA	TRBV7-3	TRBD1	TRBJ1-3	TGTGCCAGCAGCTTAGGGACAGGGGCCGGAAACACCATATATTTT	CASSLGTGAGNTIYF
NA	TRBV7-3	NA	TRBJ2-3	TGTGCCAGCAGCTTAATGTGGGAGCCCACAGATACGCAGTATTTT	CASSLMWEPTDTQYF
NA	TRBV30	NA	TRBJ2-7	TGTGCCTGGAGTACAGGTGTGTCCTACGAGCAGTACTTC	CAWSTGVSYEQYF
NA	TRBV2	NA	TRBJ1-5	TGTGCCAGCAACAGGGAGGGCAATCAGCCCCAGCATTTT	CASNREGNQPQHF
NA	TRBV18	NA	TRBJ2-6	TGTGCCAGCTCACCCCGGGTCGCCAGGAGCTCTGGGGCCAACGTCCTGACTTTC	CASSPRVARSSGANVLTF
NA	TRBV5-1	NA	TRBJ2-6	TGCGCCAGCACCTCCCCTGGGGCCAACGTCCTGACTTTC	CASTSPGANVLTF
few	TRBV5-4	NA	TRBJ2-2	TGTGCCAGCTCAGGGTGGGGGTCCAGGGATTCCGGGGAGCTGTTTTTT	CASSGWGSRDSGELFF
NA	TRBV6-1	TRBD2	TRBJ2-7	TGTGCCAGCACTAGCGGGAGCTCCTACGAGCAGTACTTC	CASTSGSSYEQYF
few	TRBV2	NA	TRBJ1-2	TGTGCCAGCAACCCCTCTCAGGAATTCGGCTACACCTTC	CASNPSQEFGYTF
NA	TRBV4-2	NA	TRBJ1-2	TGTGCCAGCAGCCAAGTGGGGGATGGCTACACCTTC	CASSQVGDGYTF
NA	TRBV28	NA	TRBJ2-2	TGTGCCAGCAGTTTAAACTCCGGGGAGCTGTTTTTT	CASSLNSGELFF
NA	TRBV19	TRBD1	TRBJ1-2	TGTGCCAGTAGTACCCCGGGACAGGGGACGGAAGGCTACACCTTC	CASSTPGQGTEGYTF
NA	TRBV28	TRBD1	TRBJ1-2	TGTGCCAGCAGCCGGGGGACAGCCTCTAACTATGGCTACACCTTC	CASSRGTASNYGYTF
once	TRBV7-9	NA	TRBJ2-1	TGTGCCAGCAGCTTATTCGGGAACAATGAGCAGTTCTTC	CASSLFGNNEQFF
NA	TRBV5-1	NA	TRBJ2-7	TGCGCCAGCAGCTTGGGTGCAGGGACAACCTACGAGCAGTACTTC	CASSLGAGTTYEQYF
NA	TRBV29-1	TRBD1	TRBJ1-1	TGCAGCGTCGCGAAGGGGACAGGGGCCGAAGCTTTCTTT	CSVAKGTGAEAFF
NA	TRBV5-1	NA	TRBJ2-5	TGCGCCAGCAGCTTAGGGTCCGGGACGGAGACCCAGTACTTC	CASSLGSGTETQYF